This T cell receptor (beta chain) was documented in a study of STAT3 mutations in large granular lymphocyte leukemia. Study at large: Immunosuppressive therapy was given to more than half of T-LGLL patients.

General study points: Persisting codominant clonotypes may have hidden a small pathogenic clone. In about 30% of the 18 patients, new TCR clonotypes emerged after therapy. Every T-LGLL patient had at least one immunodominant TCRbeta clonotype.

This clone was found a few times. Its antigen is not known. Sequenced by immunoSEQ multiplex PCR; TCRdb stores in-frame clones only, minus some. The sample has around 620 clones, 45% to 55% seen once. The specimen sequenced was peripheral blood mononuclear cells. This TCR derives from a woman aged 45-65 years with T-cell large granular lymphocyte leukemia. Some clones in this sample may be carry-over from other donors' samples.

CDR3 sequence (DNA): TGTGCCAGCAGCTCGGGCCATAATCAAGAGACCCAGTACTTC. Its protein product is CASSSGHNQETQYF. The V gene is TRBV5-4, the J gene TRBJ2-5; no clear D. CDR1 and CDR2 from the germline V gene are SGHNT and YYREEE (reference sequence). This CDR3 comprises 14 residues. The V gene lost 3 bases and the J gene lost 2 bases, with 11 bases spanning the gap.